The clone carrying this T cell receptor beta chain has a handful of counts. The antigen remains undetermined. The trim removed 6 bases at V and 3 bases at J, leaving 11 bases unmatched. CDR1 and CDR2 from the germline V gene are KGHDR and SFDVKD. This CDR3 spans 19 amino acids. TCRdb processed the RT-PCR reads anew with MiXCR; each CDR3 protein has one entry. The repertoire consists of under 950,000 distinct CDR3 sequences, with around 20% occurring once and the leading ten covering approximately 10%. The sample comes from a study of response to subunit inactivated influenza vaccine. Study-level results: Few additional T cells are recruited per seasonal influenza vaccination, authors suggested.

Sequences were derived from PBMCs from blood, sampled about 5 days after vaccination. This receptor was identified in a man aged 50 or older who received an inactivated influenza vaccine. The chain joins TRBV24-1 to TRBJ2-1; 15 bases map to TRBD2. DNA of the CDR3: TGTGCCACCAGTCCCTCGGGACTAGCGGGAGGACTAGTCTACAATGAGCAGTTCTTC. Its protein is CATSPSGLAGGLVYNEQFF.